The rows below give T cell receptor beta chains drawn from one sample of a study of type 1 and type 2 diabetes patients. One entry per CDR3 protein, called by TCRdb with MiXCR from the multiplex PCR reads. The table includes fewer than 350,000 distinct CDR3 sequences, more than 40% detected once. The specimen was peripheral blood mononuclear cells (PBMCs). The receptor set was obtained from a man between 18 and 35 years old with type 2 diabetes. CDR3s include the opening cysteine and the closing phenylalanine or tryptophan. A D gene is named only where the DNA matches it firmly. Some rows have no size entry. The others give once, few or many, or a class for an expanded clone.

size	V	D	J	DNA	CDR3
.	TRBV7-2	.	TRBJ2-7	TGTGCCAGCAGCTTGGGGGGTCTTTCGTTCTACGAGCAGTACTTC	CASSLGGLSFYEQYF
.	TRBV7-8	TRBD2	TRBJ2-5	TGTGCCAGCAGCTTACTCTCGGGAGGGCACGGGACAAAGACCCAGTACTTC	CASSLLSGGHGTKTQYF
.	TRBV25-1	.	TRBJ2-5	TGTGCCAGCAGTCGCCAATTTCAAGAGACCCAGTACTTC	CASSRQFQETQYF
.	TRBV19	.	TRBJ1-1	TGTGCCAGTAGTATTGATGGGGCTAAGGGGACTAAAGCTTTCTTT	CASSIDGAKGTKAFF
.	TRBV7-6	.	TRBJ1-1	TGTGCCAGCAGCCCGACCGACGTGAACACTGAAGCTTTCTTT	CASSPTDVNTEAFF
.	TRBV2	TRBD1	TRBJ2-5	TGTGCCAGCAGCTTACACAGGGGAGAGACCCAGTACTTC	CASSLHRGETQYF
few	TRBV13	.	TRBJ2-7	TGTGCCATCCAAAAAGCGCACAGTCCAACCGAGCAGTACTTC	CAIQKAHSPTEQYF
.	TRBV19	.	TRBJ1-1	TGTGCCAGCCATCGGGGTGCTGGGGCCATGAACACTGAAGCTTTCTTT	CASHRGAGAMNTEAFF
.	TRBV6-2/TRBV6-3	TRBD1	TRBJ2-5	TGTGCCAGCAGAAACCCCCGGGCCCAGGGGGCCGAGACCCAGTACTTC	CASRNPRAQGAETQYF
.	TRBV7-9	TRBD1	TRBJ2-1	TGTGCCAGCAGCCGACAGGGTGAAGAGCAGTTCTTC	CASSRQGEEQFF
.	TRBV7-8	.	TRBJ2-7	TGTGCCAGCAGCCCGGGGACCACGAGGGGCGAGCAGTACTTC	CASSPGTTRGEQYF
.	TRBV7-2	.	TRBJ2-2	TGTGCCAGCAGCCAGAACGTCGTTGGGGGGACGGGGGAGCTGCTTTTT	CASSQNVVGGTGELLF
few	TRBV4-2	.	TRBJ1-1	TGTGCCAGCAGCCTGGAACCAGGGACGGTAAACACTGAAGCTTTCTTT	CASSLEPGTVNTEAFF
.	TRBV7-2	.	TRBJ1-5	TGTGCCAGCAGCTTTAAGGTAGATCAGCCCCAGCATTTT	CASSFKVDQPQHF
.	TRBV4-1	TRBD1	TRBJ2-5	TGCGCCAGCAGCCAAGACCCAGGGACAGGGGGCGAAGAGACCCAGTACTTC	CASSQDPGTGGEETQYF
.	TRBV28	.	TRBJ2-1	TGTGCCATCCAACTAGGATTCGGCAATGAGCAGTTCTTC	CAIQLGFGNEQFF
.	TRBV25-1	.	TRBJ2-7	TGTGCCAGCAGTTCGGTGGGGGACTACGAGCAGTACTTC	CASSSVGDYEQYF
many	TRBV2	.	TRBJ2-3	TGTGCCAGCAGATCCGCGGCGCGGACAACCACAGATACGCAGTATTTT	CASRSAARTTTDTQYF
few	TRBV6-5	.	TRBJ2-1	TGTGCCAGCAGTTTGGGCGGTACCTACAATGAGCAGTTCTTC	CASSLGGTYNEQFF
.	TRBV7-9	.	TRBJ1-1	TGTGCCAGCAGCCAAGAGATACAGGGCTACAAGAACACTGAAGCTTTCTTT	CASSQEIQGYKNTEAFF
.	TRBV30	.	TRBJ1-5	TGTGCCTGGAGTCTTGAGAATAGCAATCAGCCCCAGCATTTT	CAWSLENSNQPQHF
.	TRBV28	TRBD2	TRBJ2-1	TGTGCCAGCAGTTGGACTAGCGGGTTTATGAATGAGCAGTTCTTC	CASSWTSGFMNEQFF
.	TRBV27	TRBD1	TRBJ2-7	TGTGCCAGCAGTTCAGAGCATCCCGGGACAGGGGTTGCCGAGCAGTACTTC	CASSSEHPGTGVAEQYF
.	TRBV20-1	.	TRBJ2-1	TGCAGTGCTAGAGTCCCCGGGGGCGGCTACAATGAGCAGTTCTTC	CSARVPGGGYNEQFF
few	TRBV30	TRBD1	TRBJ2-7	TGTGCCTGGAGTGTACTGGGGACAGTATCCTACGAGCAGTACTTC	CAWSVLGTVSYEQYF
.	TRBV6-6	TRBD1	TRBJ1-2	TGTGCCACCTACAGGGGAGAGTATGGCTACACCTTC	CATYRGEYGYTF
.	TRBV19	.	TRBJ1-1	TGTGCCAGTAGTATTGGGCTTCTGGGCACTGAAGCTTTCTTT	CASSIGLLGTEAFF
few	TRBV6-5	.	TRBJ1-2	TGTGCCAGCAGTTACGGGGTTGGGGGCTCTAGCAATGGCTACACCTTC	CASSYGVGGSSNGYTF
few	TRBV2	TRBD1	TRBJ2-4	TGTGCCAGCAGTGTATACAGGGGGCAGGAAGTGAACTTC	CASSVYRGQEVNF
once	TRBV4-3	.	TRBJ1-5	TGCGCCAGCAGCCAAGATTCAGGGATTCAGCCCCAGCATTTT	CASSQDSGIQPQHF
.	TRBV15	TRBD2	TRBJ2-2	TGTGCCACCAGCGAGGGTAGCGGGAGGGGGAACACCGGGGAGCTGTTTTTT	CATSEGSGRGNTGELFF
.	TRBV7-6	.	TRBJ2-1	TGTGCCAGCAGCTTAGTAGGCCAGGGCAATGAGCAGTTCTTC	CASSLVGQGNEQFF
.	TRBV7-3	.	TRBJ2-3	TGTGCCAGCAGCTTAGGCGGGCCAGGCACAGATACGCAGTATTTT	CASSLGGPGTDTQYF
.	TRBV11-3	.	TRBJ2-3	TGTGCCAGCAGCTTAGGGTCGGAATTAGATACGCAGTATTTT	CASSLGSELDTQYF
.	TRBV12-3/TRBV12-4	.	TRBJ2-5	TGTGCCAGCAGGGCGGGACAATCGAGGGAGACCCAGTACTTC	CASRAGQSRETQYF
.	TRBV7-3	TRBD2	TRBJ2-5	TGTGCCAGTAGTACGCTCTGGACTAGCGGGGAGCAAGAGACCCAGTACTTC	CASSTLWTSGEQETQYF
.	TRBV7-3	.	TRBJ2-5	TGTGCCAGCAGCTTATCTAACAACCAAGAGACCCAGTACTTC	CASSLSNNQETQYF
.	TRBV19	.	TRBJ2-7	TGTGCCAGTAGTATAGGAGGATCCAGCAGGGCCTACGAGCAGTACTTC	CASSIGGSSRAYEQYF
many	TRBV25-1	.	TRBJ1-1	TGTGCCAGCTCGGGGGGTTGGACTGAAGCTTTCTTT	CASSGGWTEAFF
many	TRBV2	.	TRBJ2-7	TGTGCCAGCAGCTCGGGAGACGTCTCCTACGAGCAGTACTTC	CASSSGDVSYEQYF
few	TRBV19	TRBD2	TRBJ2-7	TGTGCCAGTAGTAGGCCCGGGGGGAGCTCCTACGAGCAGTACTTC	CASSRPGGSSYEQYF
.	TRBV25-1	TRBD1	TRBJ2-2	TGTGCCAGCAGGGGGACAGGGGGCACCGGGGAGCTGTTTTTT	CASRGTGGTGELFF
.	TRBV2	.	TRBJ2-6	TGTGCCAGCCAGTCCGTCCGGTTCTCTGGGGCCAACGTCCTGACTTTC	CASQSVRFSGANVLTF
few	TRBV19	.	TRBJ2-7	TGTGCCAGTCAGGCAGGAAGCCACGAGCAGTACTTC	CASQAGSHEQYF
few	TRBV19	.	TRBJ2-1	TGTGCCAGTGGAGGCCACGACAATGAGCAGTTCTTC	CASGGHDNEQFF
few	TRBV10-3	.	TRBJ1-5	TGTGCCATCAGTACCACAGGGAAAGGAGGCAATCAGCCCCAGCATTTT	CAISTTGKGGNQPQHF